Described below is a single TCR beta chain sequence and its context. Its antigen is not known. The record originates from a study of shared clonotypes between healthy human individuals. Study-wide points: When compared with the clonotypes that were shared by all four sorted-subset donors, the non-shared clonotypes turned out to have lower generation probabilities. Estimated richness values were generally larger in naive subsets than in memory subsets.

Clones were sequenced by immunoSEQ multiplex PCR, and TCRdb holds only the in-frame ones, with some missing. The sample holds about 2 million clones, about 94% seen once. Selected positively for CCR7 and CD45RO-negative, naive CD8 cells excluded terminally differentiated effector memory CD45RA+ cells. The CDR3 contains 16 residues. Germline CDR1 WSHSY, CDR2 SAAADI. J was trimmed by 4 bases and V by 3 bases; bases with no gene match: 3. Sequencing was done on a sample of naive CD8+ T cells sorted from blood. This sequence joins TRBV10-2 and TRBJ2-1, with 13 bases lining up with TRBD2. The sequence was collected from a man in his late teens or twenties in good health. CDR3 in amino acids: CASSDLTSGGYNEQFF. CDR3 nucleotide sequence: TGCGCCAGCAGTGACTTGACTAGCGGGGGGTACAATGAGCAGTTCTTC.